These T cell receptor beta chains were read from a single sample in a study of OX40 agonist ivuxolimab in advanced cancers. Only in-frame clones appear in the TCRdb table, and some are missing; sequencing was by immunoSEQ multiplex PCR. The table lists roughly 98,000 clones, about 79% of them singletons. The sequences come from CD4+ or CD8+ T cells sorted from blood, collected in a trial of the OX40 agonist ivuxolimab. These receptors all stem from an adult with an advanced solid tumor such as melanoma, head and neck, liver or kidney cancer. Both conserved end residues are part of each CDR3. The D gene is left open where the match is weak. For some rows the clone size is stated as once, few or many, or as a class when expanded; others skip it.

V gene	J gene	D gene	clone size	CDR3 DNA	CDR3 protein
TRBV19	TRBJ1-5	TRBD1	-	TGTGCCAGTAGAGAGGACAGGGGCCTCAATCAGCCCCAGCATTTT	CASREDRGLNQPQHF
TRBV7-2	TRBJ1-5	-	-	TGTGCCAGCAGCCCATTTGACCGAAATCAGCCCCAGCATTTT	CASSPFDRNQPQHF
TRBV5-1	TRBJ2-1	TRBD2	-	TGCGCCAGCGGACGGACTAGCGGGAGGAACAATGAGCAGTTCTTC	CASGRTSGRNNEQFF
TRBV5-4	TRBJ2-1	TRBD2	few	TGTGCCAGCAGCTTGGTGGTGACTAGCGGATTCAATGAGCAGTTCTTC	CASSLVVTSGFNEQFF
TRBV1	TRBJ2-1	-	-	TGCACCAGCAGCCCTTCCGGGCCCTCAGTTGAGCAGTTCTTC	CTSSPSGPSVEQFF
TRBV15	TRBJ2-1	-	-	TGTGCCACCAGCAGAGTTCGAGTCTACAATGAGCAGTTCTTC	CATSRVRVYNEQFF
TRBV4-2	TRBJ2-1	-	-	TGTGCCAGCAGCCTCAGACTAGGAAACTACAATGAGCAGTTCTTC	CASSLRLGNYNEQFF
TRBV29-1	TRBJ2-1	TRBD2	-	TGCAGCCTTGAGACTAGCGGGGTAGGGGGACGGTTCTTC	CSLETSGVGGRFF
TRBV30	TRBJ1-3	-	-	TGTGCCTGGAGCCCGAATAGGGGTGTCGGAAACACCATATATTTT	CAWSPNRGVGNTIYF
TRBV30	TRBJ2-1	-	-	TGTGCCTGGAGTGTATTCGGCAGGACTGAGCAGTTCTTC	CAWSVFGRTEQFF
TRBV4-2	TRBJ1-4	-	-	TGTGCCAGCAGCCCTCCTCAGATTGAAACCGCCGAAAAACTGTTTTTT	CASSPPQIETAEKLFF
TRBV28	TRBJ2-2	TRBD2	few	TGTGCCAGCAGTGGCTCGGGACTAGCGGGAATCGTGGGTACCGGGGAGCTGTTTTTT	CASSGSGLAGIVGTGELFF
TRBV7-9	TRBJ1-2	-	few	TGTGCCAGCAGCTTAGGGACAGCAACTAACTATGGCTACACCTTC	CASSLGTATNYGYTF
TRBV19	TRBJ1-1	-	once	TGTGCCAGTAGTATTCGCGGCGGAAGAGATGAAGCTTTCTTT	CASSIRGGRDEAFF
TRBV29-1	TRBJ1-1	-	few	TGCAGCACCACCGATGTGCCCATAGCTTTCTTT	CSTTDVPIAFF
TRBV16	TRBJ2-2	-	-	TGTGCCAGCAGCCAACTTCAAGGGAACACCGGGGAGCTGTTTTTT	CASSQLQGNTGELFF
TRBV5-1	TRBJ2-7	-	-	TGCGCCAGCAGCTTGGTAGGGACCTACGAGCAGTACTTC	CASSLVGTYEQYF
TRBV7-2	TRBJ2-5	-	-	TGTGCCAGCAGCCCGTCTTTTAGGTCAGGGCAAGAGACCCAGTACTTC	CASSPSFRSGQETQYF
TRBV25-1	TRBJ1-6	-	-	TGTGCCAGCAGTGGTTTTGGTAATTCACCCCTCCACTTT	CASSGFGNSPLHF
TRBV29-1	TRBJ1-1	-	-	TGCAGCGTTGAAAGGTCGAGAGGGGTGAACACTGAAGCTTTCTTT	CSVERSRGVNTEAFF
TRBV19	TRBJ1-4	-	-	TGTGCCAGTAGTGACAGTCCCGCAACTAATGAAAAACTGTTTTTT	CASSDSPATNEKLFF
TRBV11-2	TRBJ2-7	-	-	TGTGCCAGCAGCCGCTCCTACGAGCAGTACTTC	CASSRSYEQYF
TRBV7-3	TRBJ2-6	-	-	TGTGCCAGCAGCTTGGCCCCCGCCTCTGGGGCCAACGTCCTGACTTTC	CASSLAPASGANVLTF
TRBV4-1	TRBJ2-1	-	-	TGCGCCAGCAGTTTTATCGGGGAGGTCGATGAGCAGTTCTTC	CASSFIGEVDEQFF
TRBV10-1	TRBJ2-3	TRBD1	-	TGCGCCAGCACGACCTGGACAGGGCGGCCAGATACGCAGTATTTT	CASTTWTGRPDTQYF
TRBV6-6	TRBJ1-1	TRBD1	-	TGTGCCAGCAGTTCACGGACAGGTCCCTCGGGCACTGAAGCTTTCTTT	CASSSRTGPSGTEAFF
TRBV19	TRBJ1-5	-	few	TGTGCCAGTAGTAAGGGGTGGAGTCAGCCCCAGCATTTT	CASSKGWSQPQHF
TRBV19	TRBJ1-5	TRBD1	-	TGTGCCAGTAGCTCTTGGGGCAGGGGGCTAAATAGCAATCAGCCCCAGCATTTT	CASSSWGRGLNSNQPQHF
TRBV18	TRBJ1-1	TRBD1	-	TGTGCCAGCTCACGGACAGGGGACACTGAAGCTTTCTTT	CASSRTGDTEAFF
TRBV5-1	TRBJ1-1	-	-	TGCGCCAGCAGCTTGGTCGGGGGCCGGAACACTGAAGCTTTCTTT	CASSLVGGRNTEAFF
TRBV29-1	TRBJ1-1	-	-	TGCAGCGTTGAAGTGGGGGTTCTGAACACTGAAGCTTTCTTT	CSVEVGVLNTEAFF
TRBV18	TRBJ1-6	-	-	TGTGCCAGCTCACCATCAGAGGGTAATAATTCACCCCTCCACTTT	CASSPSEGNNSPLHF
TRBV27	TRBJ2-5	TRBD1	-	TGTGCCAGCAGTTCCCTCCGGGACAGGGGGCTTAAGACCCAGTACTTC	CASSSLRDRGLKTQYF
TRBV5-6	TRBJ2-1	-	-	TGTGCCAGCAGCTTGGCGGGACTTCTCAATGAGCAGTTCTTC	CASSLAGLLNEQFF
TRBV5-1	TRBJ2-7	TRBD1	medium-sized	TGCGCCAGCAGCTATAGAGAGACAGGGATACAGTACTTC	CASSYRETGIQYF
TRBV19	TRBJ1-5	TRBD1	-	TGTGCCAGTCACCGACAGGGTGGGGGGGATAGCAATCAGCCCCAGCATTTT	CASHRQGGGDSNQPQHF
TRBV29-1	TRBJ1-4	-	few	TGCAGCGTTCCCCCGCAGGGCGGAACTAATGAAAAACTGTTTTTT	CSVPPQGGTNEKLFF
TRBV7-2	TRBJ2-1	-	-	TGTGCCAGCAGGTTGCAGGACTTAGCTATGGGTGAGCAGTTCTTC	CASRLQDLAMGEQFF
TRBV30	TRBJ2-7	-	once	TGTGCCTGGAGTGTATGGGGGGAGCAGTACTTC	CAWSVWGEQYF
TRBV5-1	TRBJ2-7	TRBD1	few	TGCGCCAGCAGAACGGCCGGGACAGGTCACAACGAGCAGTACTTC	CASRTAGTGHNEQYF
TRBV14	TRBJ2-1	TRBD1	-	TGTGCCAGCAGCCGGCCGGGACAGGGAACCTTCAATGAGCAGTTCTTC	CASSRPGQGTFNEQFF
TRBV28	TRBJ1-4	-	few	TGTGCCAGCAGTCGAAGGGGTGAAAAACTGTTTTTT	CASSRRGEKLFF
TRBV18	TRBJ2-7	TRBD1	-	TGTGCCAGCTCACCGGGGACAGGGGGCTACGAGCAGTACTTC	CASSPGTGGYEQYF
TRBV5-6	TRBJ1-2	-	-	TGTGCCAGCAGCTTCCGGCAGGGCGATAACTATGGCTACACCTTC	CASSFRQGDNYGYTF
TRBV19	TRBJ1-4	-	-	TGTGCCAGTAGTGTGTTTTTACAGGGTCGGCGTAATGAAAAACTGTTTTTT	CASSVFLQGRRNEKLFF
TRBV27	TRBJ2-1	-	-	TGTGCCGTCCGGGGGTGGGATGAGCAGTTCTTC	CAVRGWDEQFF
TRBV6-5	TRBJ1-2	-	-	TGTGCCAGCAGTTCCCCGGATTGGGCCTACACCTTC	CASSSPDWAYTF
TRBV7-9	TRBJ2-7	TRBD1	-	TGTGCCAGCAGCTTAATGGGACAGGGCCTTAAGGAGCAGTACTTC	CASSLMGQGLKEQYF
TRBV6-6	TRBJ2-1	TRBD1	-	TGTGCCAGCAGTTATAAGGGGACAGGTGGCAATGAGCAGTTCTTC	CASSYKGTGGNEQFF
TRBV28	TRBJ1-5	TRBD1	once	TGTGCCAGCAGATCCCGACAGGGAGTAAGGCAGCCCCAGCATTTT	CASRSRQGVRQPQHF
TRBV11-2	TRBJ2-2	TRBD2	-	TGTGCCAGCAGCTTAGATGCGGGAGGGCCAATCGGGGAGCTGTTTTTT	CASSLDAGGPIGELFF
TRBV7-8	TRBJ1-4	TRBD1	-	TGTGCCAGCAGCCTGACAGGGGGCATCGGTGAAAAACTGTTTTTT	CASSLTGGIGEKLFF
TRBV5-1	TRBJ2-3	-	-	TGCGCCAGCAGCTTGGCAGGACGAGGCACAGATACGCAGTATTTT	CASSLAGRGTDTQYF
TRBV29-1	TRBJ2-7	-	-	TGCAGCGCACGTTTTTCCTACGAGCAGTACTTC	CSARFSYEQYF
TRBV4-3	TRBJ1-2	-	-	TGCGCCAGCAGCCAAGAGCAGGGAAGAAGCTATGGCTACACCTTC	CASSQEQGRSYGYTF